This T cell receptor (beta chain) was identified in a study of CD8 T cells in ankylosing spondylitis. The germline gives CDR1 LGHNA, CDR2 YSLEER. Trimming at V came to 0 bases and at J to 7 bases, leaving 11 bases not matched to a gene. This CDR3 is built from 16 residues. TCR beta libraries were made by quantitative 5'-RACE with molecular barcodes. TCRdb recomputed calls from the 5' RACE reads with MiXCR, one row per CDR3 protein. The table lists about 160,000 distinct CDR3 sequences, approximately 9.9% of them singletons. The sequence was obtained from a female donor with ankylosing spondylitis or in good health (not recorded which). The sample consisted of blood, either unsorted or a sorted T cell fraction (not recorded which). The gene calls are TRBV4-3 and TRBJ1-2; 7 nucleotides align to TRBD1. The CDR3 DNA follows: TGCGCCAGCAGCCAAGATCTTTGGGGAAGACAGGGTGGCTACACCTTC. Its translation is CASSQDLWGRQGGYTF.